This TCR beta chain comes out of a study of radiation and T cells in renal cell carcinoma (TCRdb year 2020). The study in broad terms: TCR beta sequencing covered around 50 samples in total, comprising around 25 tumors and approximately 27 peripheral blood samples. The final blood draw was performed at 4 weeks after radiation, at the same time as nephrectomy. Across all 50 or so samples, under 4,500,000 unique CDR3 nucleotide sequences, encoding 2,658,974 unique CDR3 amino acid sequences, were identified.

What the time point label conveys for this sample: blood 4 weeks post-SBRT, at nephrectomy. The sample's treatment or condition label, in plain terms: 15 Gy SBRT to primary tumor, nephrectomy 4 weeks later. The samples were obtained from a clinical trial, where primary renal cell carcinomas were treated with 15 Gy stereotactic body radiation therapy and then removed by nephrectomy 4 weeks afterward. Serial peripheral blood from radiation-treated patients was sampled at baseline, 2 weeks and 4 weeks after SBRT to track tumor-enriched clonotypes. Every patient's renal cell carcinoma showed clear cell pathology. Genomic DNA for TCR sequencing was prepared using the QIAamp DNA Blood Mini Kit (Qiagen). Only samples passing all quality control checks were included in the analyses. What the work shows at the level of the full study, not this receptor alone: Top tumor clonotypes rose in blood from baseline to 2 weeks post-radiation, then contracted by 4 weeks, suggesting transient expansion of tumor-resident clones. Because the trial had a single-armed design, the trial could not examine how radiation dose or scheduling affected the TCR repertoire. Tracking of blood repertoire dynamics stopped at about 4 weeks after treatment, with no follow-up past that point. No pretreatment tumor biopsies were available, so the baseline intratumoral presence of clonotypes could not be determined.

The CDR3 covers 15 residues, taking in both the cysteine and the phenylalanine. Only the CDR3 portion is preserved as DNA: 45 bases, with reading frame beginning at the first base. Sequences SGHRS (CDR1) and YFSETQ (CDR2) are obtained from the germline V gene. V sheds 0 bases and J sheds 0 bases, leaving 7 bases between their ends. As for this clone: Its antigen is currently not known. No per-base quality is available; no much larger clone lies one base away.

The immunoSEQ kit was used, according to the manufacturer's recommendations, to generate TCR beta libraries from genomic DNA. To prepare libraries, a first multiplex PCR with proprietary primers was run, followed by a second PCR that added unique barcodes, and a bead cleanup was done after each round. A positive control reaction and a negative control reaction, both provided in the kit, were run with every batch of samples. The final libraries were assessed on an Agilent 4200 TapeStation D1000 ScreenTape, pooled by volume, and quantified by qPCR. Sequencing ran on an Illumina NextSeq500 with a MidOutput 150-cycle cartridge, using 156 Read1 and 15 Index1 cycles with kit custom primers. The pooled library was loaded at approximately 0.92 pM, and approximately 20% PhiX control was spiked in. For the original study's pipeline: The vendor-processed data were analyzed in R, and a clonotype was defined as all T cells that share the same CDR3 nucleotide sequence. In the clone abundance analyses, frequencies in each sample were normalized to that sample's 10,000 most abundant clones. Public T cell clones, which averaged fewer than five per sample, were excluded before analysis. Tumor-enriched and baseline blood-enriched clonotypes were defined by at least a 32-fold difference in abundance between compartments. A beta-binomial differential abundance model was used to identify clonotypes that expanded or contracted between blood time points. Similarity between tumor and blood repertoires was quantified using the Baroni-Urbani and Buser coefficient, and groups were compared with two-tailed Wilcoxon tests in R. As stored in TCRdb, this immuneACCESS dataset retains in-frame rearrangements with V and J assigned. A fraction of the clones does not appear; measured against another copy, unresolved V genes explain less than half of the discrepancy, and the remainder lacks a known reason. Clone size and V and J calls were adopted from that table, with D and trimming inferred from the DNA. This sample holds around 99,000 clones; roughly 88% were observed only once. The top ten constitute around 7.9% of the sample.

The sample was blood, taken from a patient whose treatment included radiotherapy and nephrectomy. This TCR was recovered from a man aged 55-75 years with renal cell carcinoma. The V and J segments used are TRBV5-1 and TRBJ1-5; perhaps TRBD1 is the D gene, with 5 bases matching. The CDR3 corresponds to CASSLGDGSNQPQHF. Read as DNA, the sequence is TGCGCCAGCAGCTTGGGGGACGGTAGCAATCAGCCCCAGCATTTT.